This record covers a single T cell receptor (beta chain). Libraries were prepared by immunoSEQ multiplex PCR; TCRdb keeps only in-frame clonotypes and omits some of them. The sample contains about 97,000 clones, around nine tenths of which appear only once. This sample was included in a study of T cell responses to AZD1222 COVID-19 vaccine. With V trimmed by 7 bases and J by 4 bases, 3 bases remained unmatched. The CDR3 runs 12 residues. The genes are TRBV12-3 or TRBV12-4 and TRBJ1-2; 7 nucleotides align to TRBD1. The sequences come from peripheral blood, collected on day 0 of AZD1222 vaccination. This sequence was found in an adult in good health. CDR3 region: CASKGDSYGYTF. The CDR3 coding sequence is TGTGCCAGCAAAGGGGACAGCTATGGCTACACCTTC.